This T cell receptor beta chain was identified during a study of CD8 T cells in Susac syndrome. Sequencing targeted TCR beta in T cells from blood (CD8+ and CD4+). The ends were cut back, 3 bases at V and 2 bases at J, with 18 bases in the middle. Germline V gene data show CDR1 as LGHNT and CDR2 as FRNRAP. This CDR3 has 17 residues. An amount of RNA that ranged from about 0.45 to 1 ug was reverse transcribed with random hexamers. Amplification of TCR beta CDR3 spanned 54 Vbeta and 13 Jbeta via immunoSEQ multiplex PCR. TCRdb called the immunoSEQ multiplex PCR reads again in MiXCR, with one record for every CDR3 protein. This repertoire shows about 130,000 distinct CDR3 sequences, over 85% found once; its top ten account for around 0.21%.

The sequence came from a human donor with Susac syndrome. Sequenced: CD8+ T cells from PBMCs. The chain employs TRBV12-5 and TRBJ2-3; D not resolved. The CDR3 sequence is CASGFGVYTLPTDTQYF. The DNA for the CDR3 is TGTGCTAGTGGTTTTGGAGTCTACACCCTCCCCACAGATACGCAGTATTTT.